These T cell receptor beta chains were read from a single sample in a study of blood T cell repertoires in COVID-19. Sequencing was performed with immunoSEQ multiplex PCR; in TCRdb, only in-frame clones are kept and a portion is missing. Counted here are some 150,000 clones, more than 85% occurring once; the ten biggest clones make up over 5%. Material: peripheral blood. These TCRs come from a human donor in a cohort sampled during active COVID-19. CDR3s include the opening cysteine and the closing phenylalanine or tryptophan. D genes are given only for firm matches. A clone size is listed for some rows: how often the clone was seen (once, few, many), or a class if it is expanded.

>TRBJ2-1|15|.|TRBV5-8|.
CASSLAGIPYNEQFF
TGTGCCAGCAGCTTGGCCGGGATCCCCTACAATGAGCAGTTCTTC
>TRBJ1-2|15|.|TRBV21-1|.
CATRTRGKTQDGYTF
TGTGCCACCAGAACTCGCGGGAAGACTCAGGATGGCTACACCTTC
>TRBJ2-3|19|.|TRBV2|.
CASSPGNTLSVRRTDTQYF
TGTGCCAGCAGTCCCGGAAATACTCTTTCCGTGAGGCGCACAGATACGCAGTATTTT
>TRBJ1-3|12|once|TRBV30|.
CACRRSGNTIYF
TGTGCCTGCAGGCGTTCAGGAAACACCATATATTTT
>TRBJ1-2|14|.|TRBV6-1|.
CASSEGGGGYGYTF
TGTGCCAGCAGTGAAGGGGGGGGAGGCTATGGCTACACCTTC
>TRBJ2-1|18|few|TRBV27|TRBD2
CASSPLGTSGGSYNEQFF
TGTGCCAGCAGCCCCTTGGGGACTAGCGGGGGATCATACAATGAGCAGTTCTTC
>TRBJ2-7|15|few|TRBV28|TRBD2
CASSQGTSGNYEQYF
TGTGCCAGCAGTCAAGGGACTAGCGGTAACTACGAGCAGTACTTC
>TRBJ1-4|15|.|TRBV5-5|.
CASSLAQGIREKLFF
TGTGCCAGCAGCTTGGCTCAGGGAATTAGGGAAAAACTGTTTTTT
>TRBJ1-4|16|.|TRBV5-8|.
CASSLGGRSSKEKLFF
TGTGCCAGCAGCTTAGGGGGTAGGTCCTCCAAGGAAAAACTGTTTTTT
>TRBJ2-1|17|.|TRBV5-1|TRBD2
CASSPRRRGRSYNEQFF
TGCGCCAGCAGCCCCCGGAGGCGGGGGAGATCCTACAATGAGCAGTTCTTC
>TRBJ2-7|13|.|TRBV27|.
CASSIGTVGEQYF
TGTGCCAGCAGTATCGGGACTGTGGGAGAGCAGTACTTC
>TRBJ1-2|15|.|TRBV4-1|.
CASSQGEGGSYGYTF
TGCGCCAGCAGCCAAGGCGAAGGGGGAAGCTATGGCTACACCTTC
>TRBJ2-7|14|.|TRBV7-8|.
CASSLAPGNYEQYF
TGTGCCAGCAGCTTAGCGCCAGGGAACTACGAGCAGTACTTC
>TRBJ2-5|13|.|TRBV19|.
CASSSRGQETQYF
TGTGCCAGTAGTAGTCGGGGACAAGAGACCCAGTACTTC
>TRBJ2-5|17|.|TRBV11-2|TRBD2
CASSLWLAGDPKETQYF
TGTGCCAGCAGCTTATGGCTAGCGGGGGACCCCAAAGAGACCCAGTACTTC
>TRBJ2-7|13|.|TRBV7-2|TRBD2
CASSLLAGREQYF
TGTGCCAGCAGCTTATTAGCGGGAAGGGAGCAGTACTTC
>TRBJ2-3|16|.|TRBV5-1|.
CASSGPGGPFTDTQYF
TGCGCCAGCAGCGGCCCTGGCGGCCCTTTTACAGATACGCAGTATTTT
>TRBJ1-2|18|.|TRBV5-1|TRBD1
CASSPGGPLFRGTEGYTF
TGCGCCAGCAGCCCTGGGGGACCCCTCTTCAGGGGGACAGAAGGCTACACCTTC
>TRBJ2-1|15|.|TRBV10-1|TRBD2
CASSETSGGHNEQFF
TGCGCCAGCAGTGAGACTAGCGGGGGACACAATGAGCAGTTCTTC
>TRBJ2-3|16|.|TRBV4-2|TRBD2
CASSQDASGGADTQYF
TGTGCCAGCAGCCAAGATGCTAGCGGGGGGGCAGATACGCAGTATTTT
>TRBJ2-5|17|few|TRBV3-1/TRBV3-2|TRBD2
CASSQVSLAGVQETQYF
TGTGCCAGCAGCCAAGTCTCCCTAGCGGGGGTCCAAGAGACCCAGTACTTC
>TRBJ1-2|12|.|TRBV2|.
CASRAEKTRYTF
TGTGCCAGCAGAGCCGAAAAGACTCGCTACACCTTC
>TRBJ1-1|14|.|TRBV4-1|.
CASSQEEGWTEAFF
TGCGCCAGCAGCCAAGAAGAGGGCTGGACTGAAGCTTTCTTT
>TRBJ2-7|12|.|TRBV27|.
CASSGDAYEQYF
TGTGCCAGTTCGGGGGACGCCTACGAGCAGTACTTC
>TRBJ2-7|15|once|TRBV7-6|TRBD1
CASSLAEGASYEQYF
TGTGCCAGCAGCTTAGCCGAGGGGGCCTCCTACGAGCAGTACTTC
>TRBJ2-2|16|.|TRBV7-9|TRBD1
CASSDKTGVNTGELFF
TGTGCCAGCAGCGATAAGACAGGGGTAAACACCGGGGAGCTGTTTTTT
>TRBJ2-3|14|.|TRBV18|.
CASSPATGPDTQYF
TGTGCCAGCTCACCAGCCACAGGGCCAGATACGCAGTATTTT
>TRBJ2-3|16|.|TRBV12-2|.
CASRLASAGITDTQYF
TGTGCAAGTCGCTTAGCCTCGGCAGGTATCACAGATACGCAGTATTTT
>TRBJ2-5|13|.|TRBV29-1|TRBD1
CSVPGTGWETQYF
TGCAGCGTGCCCGGGACAGGGTGGGAGACCCAGTACTTC
>TRBJ2-1|17|.|TRBV5-8|TRBD2
CASSFRTSGTLYNEQFF
TGTGCCAGCAGCTTCAGGACTAGCGGGACCTTATACAATGAGCAGTTCTTC
>TRBJ2-1|16|.|TRBV4-1|.
CASSPRGGSSYNEQFF
TGCGCCAGCAGCCCGAGGGGGGGAAGCTCCTACAATGAGCAGTTCTTC
>TRBJ2-1|13|few|TRBV7-2|.
CASSLGAYNEQFF
TGTGCCAGCAGCTTAGGAGCCTACAATGAGCAGTTCTTC
>TRBJ2-1|15|once|TRBV28|TRBD1
CASQTDRGQNNEQFF
TGTGCCAGTCAAACCGACAGGGGGCAAAACAATGAGCAGTTCTTC
>TRBJ2-5|14|.|TRBV5-1|TRBD1
CASSPGQGQETQYF
TGCGCCAGCAGCCCGGGACAGGGGCAAGAGACCCAGTACTTC
>TRBJ1-1|15|.|TRBV7-9|TRBD1
CASSSTAGGGTEAFF
TGTGCCAGCAGCTCAACCGCAGGGGGCGGCACTGAAGCTTTCTTT
>TRBJ1-1|16|.|TRBV19|TRBD1
CASRGQGARVDTEAFF
TGTGCCAGTAGGGGACAGGGGGCGCGAGTCGACACTGAAGCTTTCTTT
>TRBJ2-7|17|.|TRBV4-1|TRBD2
CASSQGGRSSGSYEQYF
TGCGCCAGCAGCCAAGGGGGTAGGTCTAGCGGGAGCTACGAGCAGTACTTC
>TRBJ2-7|14|.|TRBV7-2|TRBD2
CASSPRSGGYEQYF
TGTGCCAGCAGCCCCCGGAGCGGGGGCTACGAGCAGTACTTC
>TRBJ2-3|15|.|TRBV9|TRBD2
CASSRLAGAGDTQYF
TGTGCCAGCAGTCGTTTGGCGGGAGCGGGAGATACGCAGTATTTT
>TRBJ2-7|13|once|TRBV29-1|.
CSVAGDRVGEQYF
TGCAGCGTTGCCGGGGATCGGGTTGGGGAGCAGTACTTC
>TRBJ1-1|15|.|TRBV6-5|TRBD1
CASRAGDRGYTEAFF
TGTGCCAGCAGAGCTGGGGACAGGGGGTATACTGAAGCTTTCTTT
>TRBJ1-3|18|few|TRBV5-1|TRBD1
CASSYYPGQGSSGNTIYF
TGCGCCAGCAGCTACTACCCTGGACAGGGAAGCTCTGGAAACACCATATATTTT
>TRBJ2-7|15|.|TRBV11-2|.
CASSRPTGYSYEQYF
TGTGCCAGCAGCAGGCCTACAGGGTACTCCTACGAGCAGTACTTC
>TRBJ2-7|11|few|TRBV5-8|.
CASRLYYEQYF
TGTGCCAGCCGCCTATACTACGAGCAGTACTTC
>TRBJ1-3|16|.|TRBV5-1|.
CASSLGSGILGNTIYF
TGCGCCAGCAGCTTGGGATCCGGGATCTTAGGAAACACCATATATTTT
>TRBJ1-1|14|.|TRBV19|.
CASSMGQPNTEAFF
TGTGCCAGTAGTATGGGGCAGCCGAACACTGAAGCTTTCTTT